This TCR beta chain was captured by sequencing in a study of PD-1 blockade in classical Hodgkin lymphoma. Study conclusions and caveats: By cycle point C4D1, TCR diversity had risen significantly in CD4+ cells (but not CD8+ cells).

Trimming stripped 4 bases from V and 3 bases from J, with 12 bases between. The CDR3 length is 14 residues. Germline assignment: CDR1 GTSNPN and CDR2 SVGIG (reference sequence). Indicated time point: cycle 4 day 1 (C4D1), after about 6 weeks of nivolumab. Each patient's relapse followed autologous stem cell transplantation, and brentuximab vedotin exposure varied. Details on this clone: The antigen is not known.

TCRdb keeps only in-frame clones here, not all; method: immunoSEQ multiplex PCR. The data contain tens of thousands of clones, around 90% of them singletons. The gene calls are TRBV30 and TRBJ1-4; D possibly corresponds to TRBD1 (6 bases). The TCR originated in a human donor with classical Hodgkin lymphoma. The sequenced sample was peripheral blood mononuclear cells (PBMCs), obtained before the fourth cycle of nivolumab. CDR3 nucleotides: TGTGCCTGGAACCGACAGGAGGCTAATGAAAAACTGTTTTTT. Translating gives CAWNRQEANEKLFF.